This note documents a single T cell receptor (beta chain) sequence. Germline V lookup: CDR1 SGHRS, CDR2 YFSETQ. The CDR3 sequence is 16 residues long. V lost 2 bases, J lost 4 bases, and 9 bases stayed unmatched. The sample belongs to a study of T cell responses to AZD1222 COVID-19 vaccine. Clones were read by immunoSEQ multiplex PCR, and TCRdb kept only the in-frame ones, dropping some. The repertoire has roughly 110,000 clones, 80% to 90% of them found once; the top ten carry roughly 7%. This receptor was obtained from an adult in good health. The V gene is TRBV5-1, the J gene TRBJ1-2, with 9 nucleotides matching TRBD1. Sequences were derived from peripheral blood, sampled on day 0 of AZD1222 vaccination. As DNA, the CDR3 is TGCGCCAGCAGCTTTCCGGCGGGACAGGGAGGCTATGGCTACACCTTC. Its translation is CASSFPAGQGGYGYTF.